Listed below are T cell receptor beta chains from one sample, sequenced in a study of blood T cell repertoires in COVID-19. Data came from immunoSEQ multiplex PCR; TCRdb stores just in-frame clones and leaves some out. The table lists about 150,000 clones, approximately 90% of them singletons. The specimen was peripheral blood. The receptor set was obtained from a woman between 40 and 50 years old with acute or convalescent COVID-19. Each CDR3 is given with its conserved first and last residue. Each record gives: V gene, D gene, J gene, CDR3 protein. D genes are given only for firm matches.

v_gene: TRBV6-1
d_gene: -
j_gene: TRBJ1-3
CDR3aa: CASSDIWGRSGNTIYF

v_gene: TRBV5-1
d_gene: -
j_gene: TRBJ2-5
CDR3aa: CASQDGGQETQYF

v_gene: TRBV13
d_gene: -
j_gene: TRBJ2-7
CDR3aa: CASSWRTGQSYEQYF

v_gene: TRBV15
d_gene: -
j_gene: TRBJ2-6
CDR3aa: CATSTSPFPSGANVLTF

v_gene: TRBV19
d_gene: -
j_gene: TRBJ1-1
CDR3aa: CASSIDGGMNTEAFF

v_gene: TRBV19
d_gene: -
j_gene: TRBJ2-1
CDR3aa: CASTSRVNEQFF

v_gene: TRBV7-8
d_gene: -
j_gene: TRBJ2-4
CDR3aa: CASSLSHTGSGKNIQYF

v_gene: TRBV24-1
d_gene: TRBD1
j_gene: TRBJ2-1
CDR3aa: CATSDRDRASHEQFF

v_gene: TRBV7-2
d_gene: TRBD2
j_gene: TRBJ2-1
CDR3aa: CASSWGLAGEITYNEQFF

v_gene: TRBV24-1
d_gene: TRBD1
j_gene: TRBJ2-1
CDR3aa: CATSDPGQRLNNEQFF

v_gene: TRBV5-5
d_gene: TRBD2
j_gene: TRBJ2-2
CDR3aa: CASSSGGGNTGELFF